A single sample is the source of the 32 T cell receptor beta chains below, sequenced in a study of blood T cell repertoires in COVID-19. The repertoire was sequenced with immunoSEQ multiplex PCR; TCRdb's copy has only in-frame clones and lacks some. The data contain 100,000 to 150,000 clones, around 87% of them singletons. The sample comprised peripheral blood. Every receptor here comes from a woman aged 60-75 years with acute or convalescent COVID-19.

V is TRBV5-4 and J is TRBJ1-2; tentatively, D is TRBD1 (6 bases). V was clipped by 0 bases and J by 7 bases, with 16 bases between them. CDR1 and CDR2 (germline): SGHNT, YYREEE (reference sequence). The CDR3 covers 15 residues. CDR3 bases: TGTGCCAGCAGCTTGGCCGGGCCAGGGGTGGTTGGCTACACCTTC. It translates to CASSLAGPGVVGYTF. Drawing the rest from reference TRBV5-4 and TRBJ1-2, the complete variable domain is ETGVTQSPTHLIKTRGQQVTLRCSSQSGHNTVSWYQQALGQGPQFIFQYYREEENGRGNFPPRFSGLQFPNYSSELNVNALELDDSALYLCASSLAGPGVVGYTFGSGTRLTVV.

V usage is TRBV6-5 and J usage is TRBJ2-2; 8 nucleotides align to TRBD1. Germline V gives CDR1 MNHEY, CDR2 SVGAGI. Unmatched junction bases numbered 5, after V lost 4 bases and J lost 4 bases. The CDR3 spans 15 residues. CDR3 coding DNA: TGTGCCAGCAGTTTACAGGGGGGAGGCACCGGGGAGCTGTTTTTT. Protein product: CASSLQGGGTGELFF.

This chain uses TRBV7-9 with TRBJ1-1; 8 bases agree with TRBD1. V lost 5 bases to trimming and J lost 6 bases; unmatched junction nucleotides: 8. The germline gives CDR1 SEHNR, CDR2 FQNEAQ (reference sequence). This CDR3 has 14 residues. In DNA, the CDR3 is TGTGCCAGCAGCGGACCGGGACAGGCTTCTGAAGCTTTCTTT. Translated: CASSGPGQASEAFF.

The CDR3 DNA follows: TGTGCCAGTAGTATACCGGATCAGCCCCAGCATTTT. Protein sequence: CASSIPDQPQHF. The genes are TRBV19 and TRBJ1-5; D is ambiguous. The CDR3 is 12 residues long. In germline, CDR1 is LNHDA, CDR2 SQIVND (reference sequence). Trimming removed 2 bases at V and 5 bases at J, with 4 bases between.

The V gene is TRBV3-1 (or the pseudogene TRBV3-2), the J gene TRBJ1-6, with 7 bases identical to TRBD1. Germline loops: CDR1 LGHDT, CDR2 YNNKEL (reference sequence). The junction had 11 bases not matched to a gene; V was cut back by 5 bases and J by 13 bases. The CDR3 covers 14 residues. The CDR3 bases are TGTGCCAGCAGCGCCGGACAGGTCCGATTCCCCCTCCACTTT. Protein sequence: CASSAGQVRFPLHF.

The chain links TRBV5-1 to TRBJ1-5, with D possibly being TRBD1 (5 bases). The CDR3 runs 16 residues. The V end was cut by 0 bases, the J end by 6 bases, with 16 bases between. Germline loops: CDR1 SGHRS, CDR2 YFSETQ. CDR3 region: CASSLGTGGSSQPQHF. As DNA, the CDR3 is TGCGCCAGCAGCTTGGGCACAGGTGGATCCAGTCAGCCCCAGCATTTT.

V and J are TRBV11-2 and TRBJ2-1, with 13 nucleotides matching TRBD2. CDR3 length: 16 residues. Losses at the gene ends were 5 bases for V and 9 bases for J; bases not matched to a gene: 10. The germline V gene encodes CDR1 SGHAT and CDR2 FQNNGV. CDR3 in amino acids: CASSITGTSGVSEQFF. As DNA, the CDR3 is TGTGCCAGCAGCATCACCGGGACTAGCGGGGTCAGTGAGCAGTTCTTC.

CDR3 DNA: TGTGCCAGTAGGTCCGGGTTGTATAGCAATCAGCCCCAGCATTTT. Residues: CASRSGLYSNQPQHF. The chain has TRBV19 and TRBJ1-5; D is unresolved. Deletions cut 6 bases from V and 0 bases from J, with 12 bases between. The length of the CDR3 is 15 residues. Germline CDR1 and CDR2: LNHDA and SQIVND (reference sequence).

Regarding this clone: Compared with germline, one end of the junction differs, possibly owing to a read error. The chain recombines TRBV7-7 with TRBJ2-5, with 11 bases identical to TRBD2. Germline V lookup: CDR1 SSHAT, CDR2 FNYEAQ (reference sequence). The CDR3 length is 15 residues. In DNA, the CDR3 is TGTGCTAGCAGCTCCCTTAGCGGGAGGGTAGAGACCCAGTACTTC. It encodes CASSSLSGRVETQYF.

The chain uses TRBV6-5 and TRBJ1-5; TRBD1 might be the D (6 bases). There are 14 residues in the CDR3. Trimming took off 7 bases at V and 6 bases at J, with 16 bases between the two ends. Germline V gene data show CDR1 as MNHEY and CDR2 as SVGAGI. The CDR3 DNA sequence: TGTGCCAGCAAGGGGGGTGGGGAGGGTCAGCCCCAGCATTTT. Translated: CASKGGGEGQPQHF.

J is TRBJ2-3 and V is TRBV6-5; D is perhaps TRBD1 (7 bases). CDR1 is MNHEY and CDR2 is SVGAGI in the germline V gene. This CDR3 spans 13 amino acids. Trimming left V 8 bases short and J 5 bases short, with 14 bases between. CDR3 sequence reads: CASRRGVRDTQYF. In DNA form, the CDR3 reads TGTGCCAGCCGCAGGGGGGTACGAGATACGCAGTATTTT.

This chain joins TRBV15 and TRBJ2-2; D uncertain. Germline loops: CDR1 LNHNV, CDR2 YYDKDF (reference sequence). This CDR3 has 11 residues. V lost 8 bases and J 5 bases, leaving 6 bases between the germline ends. The CDR3 nucleotides read TGTGCCACCGAGATGACCGGGGAGCTGTTTTTT. Translation gives CATEMTGELFF.

The V and J genes are TRBV2 and TRBJ2-3; a weak D match, TRBD1 (6 bases). With 5 bases removed from V and 5 bases from J, the gap between germline ends came to 17 bases. Germline values: CDR1 SNHLY, CDR2 FYNNEI. The CDR3 is 15 residues long. The DNA for the CDR3 is TGTGCCAGCAGTCTAGACAGGTTTGGGGAAGATACGCAGTATTTT. This gives the protein CASSLDRFGEDTQYF.

This chain connects TRBV2 to TRBJ1-1; D may be TRBD1 (5 bases). Looked up from germline, CDR1 is SNHLY and CDR2 is FYNNEI. The CDR3 loop spans 16 amino acids. Trimming removed 7 bases at V and 5 bases at J, with 23 bases between. CDR3 nucleotide sequence: TGTGCCAGCAATCCGGAAGGTAGGCTGCGGGGGACTGAAGCTTTCTTT. Translating it yields CASNPEGRLRGTEAFF.

This clone appeared a single time. The CDR3 here is CASSLGTSSYNEQFF. In DNA form, the CDR3 reads TGTGCCAGCAGTCTAGGGACATCGTCCTACAATGAGCAGTTCTTC. This chain connects TRBV27 to TRBJ2-1; maybe TRBD1 (6 bases). V dropped 5 bases and J dropped 1 base, with 12 bases sitting between them. CDR1 is MNHEY, CDR2 SMNVEV, per germline (reference sequence). The CDR3 loop spans 15 amino acids.

The chain links TRBV19 to TRBJ1-2; D not certain. From germline, CDR1 is LNHDA and CDR2 SQIVND (reference sequence). The CDR3 has 15 amino acids. Trimming took off 6 bases at V and 4 bases at J, with 18 bases between the two ends. As DNA, the CDR3 is TGTGCCAGTAGCCGCCCGGAACAGTTTCTCTATGGCTACACCTTC. Its translation is CASSRPEQFLYGYTF.

This chain links TRBV3-1 (or the pseudogene TRBV3-2) with TRBJ1-1; the D gene is possibly TRBD1 (6 bases). The CDR3 runs 13 residues. V shed 1 base and J shed 8 bases, with 11 bases lying between them. Germline-derived CDR1 and CDR2 are LGHDT and YNNKEL (reference sequence). The DNA for the CDR3 is TGTGCCAGCAGCCAAGGAGAAGGGGGAGAAGCTTTCTTT. Translating gives CASSQGEGGEAFF.

The CDR3 DNA reads as TGTGCCAGTAGTCCTCACAGGGGGCTCGGGGACACTGAAGCTTTCTTT. It codes for CASSPHRGLGDTEAFF. J is TRBJ1-1 and V is TRBV19; 9 positions agree with TRBD1. Looked up from germline, CDR1 is LNHDA and CDR2 is SQIVND (reference sequence). After removal of 5 bases from V and 3 bases from J, the junction contained 10 bases not matched to a gene. There are 16 residues in the CDR3. Together with reference TRBV19 and TRBJ1-1, the CDR3 gives the full variable domain: DGGITQSPKYLFRKEGQNVTLSCEQNLNHDAMYWYRQDPGQGLRLIYYSQIVNDFQKGDIAEGYSVSREKKESFPLTVTSAQKNPTAFYLCASSPHRGLGDTEAFFGQGTRLTVV.

The rearrangement joins TRBV27 to TRBJ1-6, with D possibly TRBD1 on 6 matching bases. There are 14 residues in the CDR3. CDR1 is MNHEY, CDR2 SMNVEV, per germline (reference sequence). V lost 8 bases to trimming and J lost 6 bases, with 14 bases between them. The CDR3 region is CASGRGDRNSPLHF. CDR3 nucleotides: TGTGCCAGCGGCAGGGGTGATCGTAATTCACCCCTCCACTTT.

The V call is TRBV3-1 (or the pseudogene TRBV3-2), the J call TRBJ1-1; possible D gene TRBD1, 6 bases. The CDR3 totals 15 residues. V was shortened by 6 bases and J by 6 bases, with 20 bases between the two germline ends. CDR1 and CDR2 from the germline V gene are LGHDT and YNNKEL (reference sequence). The CDR3 loop reads CASRTLGAKGAEAFF. The CDR3 nucleotides read TGTGCCAGCAGGACCTTGGGGGCCAAGGGAGCTGAAGCTTTCTTT.

This clone was recorded once. V usage is TRBV14 and J usage is TRBJ1-1, with D unclear. The V gene lost 6 bases and the J gene lost 6 bases, with 11 bases spanning the gap. Looked up from germline, CDR1 is SGHDN and CDR2 is FVKESK. CDR3 size: 12 residues. CDR3 sequence (DNA): TGTGCCAGCAGTCTGAGGGCGGCTGAAGCTTTCTTT. Amino acids: CASSLRAAEAFF.

The CDR3 protein is CASSLVGVGEKLFF. In DNA, the CDR3 is TGTGCCAGCAGCTTGGTAGGGGTTGGTGAAAAACTGTTTTTT. This chain links TRBV5-4 with TRBJ1-4; D is possibly TRBD1 (5 bases). Germline lookup yields CDR1 SGHNT and CDR2 YYREEE (reference sequence). V was pared by 0 bases and J by 7 bases, with 10 bases between. The CDR3 is made up of 14 amino acids.

This chain links TRBV5-4 with TRBJ2-3, with D hard to call. Between the trimmed V and J ends, which lost 4 bases and 1 base, there was a span of 7 bases. This CDR3 spans 13 amino acids. The V gene's germline CDR1 is SGHNT and CDR2 YYREEE (reference sequence). CDR3 coding DNA: TGTGCCAGCAGCCCCCAGGGCACAGATACGCAGTATTTT. Translation: CASSPQGTDTQYF.

The genes are TRBV7-9 and TRBJ2-7; 12 bases match TRBD2. CDR1 is SEHNR, CDR2 FQNEAQ, per germline (reference sequence). V was pared by 5 bases and J by 1 base, with 6 bases of the junction left unmatched. The CDR3 is 16 residues long. This CDR3 is CASSPWGLAGSYEQYF. The CDR3, as DNA: TGTGCCAGCAGCCCCTGGGGACTAGCGGGTTCCTACGAGCAGTACTTC.

The gene calls are TRBV28 and TRBJ2-3; D gene uncertain. Germline loops: CDR1 MDHEN, CDR2 SYDVKM. Trimming shortened V by 4 bases and J by 4 bases, and 6 bases separated the two germline ends. The CDR3 length is 12 residues. The CDR3 sequence: CASSSFPDTQYF. CDR3 DNA: TGTGCCAGCAGTTCCTTCCCAGATACGCAGTATTTT.

V usage is TRBV19 and J usage is TRBJ2-4; TRBD2 matches 9 bases. From germline, CDR1 is LNHDA and CDR2 SQIVND (reference sequence). This CDR3 is built from 16 residues. V trimming: 3 bases; J trimming: 6 bases; junction bases outside the gene matches: 9. CDR3 DNA sequence: TGTGCCAGTAGTATCAGTGCGGGAGGGCTTGGAAACATTCAGTACTTC. It codes for CASSISAGGLGNIQYF.

The CDR3 loop is CASSLGAYNEQFF. CDR3 DNA: TGTGCCAGCAGTTTAGGGGCTTACAATGAGCAGTTCTTC. This chain joins TRBV12-3 or TRBV12-4 and TRBJ2-1, with unresolved D. V shed 1 base and J shed 4 bases, with 5 bases lying between them. This CDR3 comprises 13 residues.

The rearrangement joins TRBV5-1 to TRBJ2-5, with 11 bases that match TRBD2. CDR1 and CDR2 (germline): SGHRS, YFSETQ. Trimming removed 6 bases from V and 1 base from J; junction bases left unmatched: 8. The CDR3 has 16 amino acids. The CDR3 reads CASTISGGARQETQYF. The DNA of the CDR3 is TGCGCCAGCACCATTAGCGGGGGGGCCCGCCAAGAGACCCAGTACTTC.

The chain carries TRBV13 and TRBJ1-6; the D gene is possibly TRBD1 (6 bases). The length of the CDR3 is 16 residues. With 4 bases removed from V and 11 bases from J, the gap between germline ends came to 21 bases. Germline values: CDR1 PRHDT, CDR2 FYEKMQ (reference sequence). This chain's CDR3 is CASSSSEQGRGTPLHF. The CDR3 coding sequence is TGTGCCAGCAGCTCTTCAGAACAGGGTAGGGGAACACCCCTCCACTTT.

The V call is TRBV7-9, the J call TRBJ1-5; D remains unclear. The V end lost 1 base, the J end lost 4 bases, and 8 bases lay between the germline ends. CDR3 length equals 14 residues. CDR1 and CDR2 (germline): SEHNR, FQNEAQ (reference sequence). CDR3: CASSLGHVNQPQHF. The CDR3 DNA sequence: TGTGCCAGCAGCTTAGGACATGTTAATCAGCCCCAGCATTTT.

The V call is TRBV28, the J call TRBJ2-7, with 9 positions matching TRBD2. V shed 3 bases and J 4 bases; nucleotides not matched to a gene: 7. CDR3 length equals 15 residues. CDR1 is MDHEN and CDR2 is SYDVKM in the germline V gene. As DNA, the CDR3 is TGTGCCAGCAGTTTGTATAGCGGGAGCAGGTACGAGCAGTACTTC. Translated: CASSLYSGSRYEQYF.

The CDR3 loop reads CASSIGRRINQPQHF. As DNA, the CDR3 is TGTGCCAGTAGTATAGGACGGAGGATCAATCAGCCCCAGCATTTT. The chain couples TRBV19 to TRBJ1-5; D not resolved. Germline V CDR1 and CDR2: LNHDA, SQIVND (reference sequence). Trimming left V 1 base short and J 3 bases short, with 10 bases between. The CDR3 has 15 amino acids.